One sample yielded the 10 T cell receptor beta chains listed below, sequenced in a study of early stage breast cancer tumors. Libraries were prepared by immunoSEQ multiplex PCR; TCRdb keeps only in-frame clonotypes and omits some of them. Of more than 60,000 clones detected, roughly three quarters appear once; the ten largest clones hold roughly 3%. The source material was blood. These receptors all come from a person in their sixties or seventies with breast cancer.

The V gene is TRBV5-4, the J gene TRBJ2-5; 10 positions match TRBD2. The CDR3 is 17 amino acids. Germline CDR1 is SGHNT and CDR2 is YYREEE (reference sequence). The trim removed 4 bases at V and 4 bases at J, leaving 13 bases unmatched. CDR3 sequence (DNA): TGTGCCAGCAGCCCCCTGGTGAGCGGGAGGGCCCCAGAGACCCAGTACTTC. As protein: CASSPLVSGRAPETQYF.

The J gene is TRBJ1-3, the V gene TRBV4-2; weak D call: TRBD1 (5 bases). The CDR3 has 16 amino acids. CDR1 and CDR2 (germline): LGHNA, YNFKEQ. V lost 4 bases, J lost 0 bases, and 13 bases lay in between. DNA for the CDR3: TGTGCCAGCAGCCGCTCAGCAGGGCTCTCTGGAAACACCATATATTTT. It codes for CASSRSAGLSGNTIYF.

The J gene is TRBJ2-2, the V gene TRBV30, with 8 bases identical to TRBD2. The CDR3 has 17 amino acids. Germline assignment: CDR1 GTSNPN and CDR2 SVGIG (reference sequence). J gave up 2 bases and V 3 bases, and 11 bases lay outside the gene matches. The CDR3 reads CAWRPRGGGLNTGELFF. CDR3 DNA sequence: TGTGCCTGGAGACCCCGGGGCGGGGGGCTAAACACCGGGGAGCTGTTTTTT.

The chain links TRBV11-2 to TRBJ1-6, with D unresolved. This CDR3 region has 16 residues. Germline CDR1 is SGHAT and CDR2 is FQNNGV. Trimming left V 0 bases short and J 11 bases short, with 17 bases between. CDR3 in DNA: TGTGCCAGCAGCTTAGATTCGGGGAGTACGGCTACACCCCTCCACTTT. It yields the protein CASSLDSGSTATPLHF.

The chain combines TRBV4-1 with TRBJ1-4; D is perhaps TRBD1 (5 bases). There are 15 residues in the CDR3. The ends were cut back, 4 bases at V and 6 bases at J, with 15 bases in the middle. The germline gives CDR1 MGHRA, CDR2 YSYEKL. The CDR3 DNA sequence: TGCGCCAGCAGCCGACCGACAGTCGGGGATGAAAAACTGTTTTTT. Its translation: CASSRPTVGDEKLFF.

This chain links TRBV25-1 with TRBJ1-5, with TRBD1 as a possible D gene (5 bases). CDR1 is MGHDK and CDR2 is SYGVNS in the germline V gene. This CDR3 is 13 amino acids long. Between the trimmed V and J ends, which lost 3 bases and 7 bases, there was a span of 10 bases. The CDR3 region has the DNA TGTGCCAGCAGTGACGGGACGGGACAGCCCCAGCATTTT. The encoded protein is CASSDGTGQPQHF. Full variable domain (rest looked up from reference TRBV25-1 and TRBJ1-5): EADIYQTPRYLVIGTGKKITLECSQTMGHDKMYWYQQDPGMELHLIHYSYGVNSTEKGDLSSESTVSRIRTEHFPLTLESARPSHTSQYLCASSDGTGQPQHFGDGTRLSIL.

This chain uses TRBV7-9 with TRBJ2-1; 7 bases are a match to TRBD1. Trimming cost V 7 bases and J 8 bases; bases outside gene matches: 5. The CDR3 is 12 amino acids. CDR1 and CDR2 from the germline V gene are SEHNR and FQNEAQ (reference sequence). Written as DNA, the CDR3 is TGTGCCAGCAAATCAGGACAGGATGAGCAGTTCTTC. This translates into CASKSGQDEQFF.

This sequence joins TRBV10-3 and TRBJ1-2; maybe TRBD1 (5 bases). The CDR3 runs 12 residues. Germline values: CDR1 ENHRY, CDR2 SYGVKD. The V end lost 6 bases, the J end lost 5 bases, and 10 bases lay between the germline ends. CDR3 DNA: TGTGCCATCAGACAGGAGAGATATGGCTACACCTTC. Translating gives CAIRQERYGYTF.

This clone has just one count. The chain combines TRBV5-6 with TRBJ1-1; D gene uncertain. CDR1 and CDR2 (germline): SGHDT, YYEEEE. The CDR3 sequence is 14 residues long. Deletions cut 3 bases from V and 4 bases from J, with 13 bases between. CDR3 in DNA: TGTGCCAGCAGCTGGTGGGGAGAAAGCACTGAAGCTTTCTTT. Its protein is CASSWWGESTEAFF.

The rearrangement joins TRBV11-2 to TRBJ1-3, with D uncertain. The V end was cut by 3 bases, the J end by 0 bases, with 6 bases between. Germline V gene lookup returns CDR1 SGHAT and CDR2 FQNNGV. The CDR3 consists of 14 residues. The CDR3 coding sequence is TGTGCCAGCAGCTTCTCTAGCTCTGGAAACACCATATATTTT. Its protein product is CASSFSSSGNTIYF. Supplemented by reference TRBV11-2 and TRBJ1-3, the full variable domain reads EAGVAQSPRYKIIEKRQSVAFWCNPISGHATLYWYQQILGQGPKLLIQFQNNGVVDDSQLPKDRFSAERLKGVDSTLKIQPAKLEDSAVYLCASSFSSSGNTIYFGEGSWLTVV.